This entry is about one T cell receptor beta chain. In germline, CDR1 is GTSNPN, CDR2 SVGIG (reference sequence). Deletions cut 3 bases from V and 5 bases from J, with 10 bases between. The CDR3 spans 12 residues. These data originate in a study of Ad26.COV2.S vaccination and SARS-CoV-2 variants. Documented treatment: about 20 received Ad26.COV2.S at low or high dose, single or two shots; 5 received placebo; per-sample allocation not given. At day 63 after the first vaccine or placebo injection, samples were drawn. The method was immunoSEQ multiplex PCR; TCRdb's version includes in-frame clones alone and lacks a portion of them. The repertoire holds about 350,000 clones, with around 89% as singletons.

The chain links TRBV30 to TRBJ1-1; D is perhaps TRBD1 (5 bases). Sequences were derived from peripheral blood, sampled in a trial of Ad26.COV2.S vaccine versus placebo. The clonotype originates from a person aged 18-60 years who received the Ad26.COV2.S COVID-19 vaccine or a placebo. The CDR3 DNA follows: TGTGCCTGGAGCACGGGACGGACTGAAGCTTTCTTT. This sequence encodes CAWSTGRTEAFF.